This T cell receptor beta chain was sequenced in a study of T cell responses to AZD1222 COVID-19 vaccine. Broader study findings: The span of vaccine-associated CD4 TCRs extended across spike, with dominance at 160-218 and 743-854. Among the donors, most were white British and more were female, and clonal diversity was possibly underestimated. In all cases, repertoires were sampled only after the peak T cell response.

Concerning this clone: Its antigen is unknown.

Generated by immunoSEQ multiplex PCR, the TCRdb table keeps only in-frame clones and is missing some. The sample lists about 120,000 clones; 70% to 90% were seen once. This TCR was recovered from an adult in good health. The specimen was peripheral blood, collected on day 0 of AZD1222 vaccination.

The CDR3 region is CASSLTGGYTF. CDR3 coding DNA: TGTGCCAGCAGTTTAACAGGAGGCTACACCTTC. The J gene is TRBJ1-2, the V gene TRBV12-3 or TRBV12-4; D may be TRBD1 (5 bases). The CDR3 is 11 residues long. Trimming removed 2 bases at V and 8 bases at J, with 6 bases between.